These 23 T cell receptor beta chains share one sample of origin, sequenced in a study of T cell repertoires in cytomegalovirus infection (dated by TCRdb to the late 2010s). The sequencer listed for this sample is Illumina HiSeq 1500. TCRdb's own reprocessing of the public reads used fastp at Q25 and MiXCR and kept productive beta chains. Duplicate CDR3 protein sequences are folded into a single record with the most common DNA and genes. Counted in this sample were about 150,000 distinct CDR3 sequences; 23% of them appeared once. About a tenth of the sample is in the top ten clones. Material: PBMCs. These receptors all stem from a human donor in good health (CMV status not recorded). Some clones in this sample may be carry-over from other donors' samples.

As DNA, the CDR3 is TGTGCCAGCAGCTTTATTGCCCGGGGGGAGACCCAGTACTTC. Translation: CASSFIARGETQYF. The chain links TRBV5-4 to TRBJ2-5, with a weak D call TRBD2 (6 bases). V lost 2 bases and J 5 bases, leaving 13 bases between the germline ends. The CDR3 length is 14 residues. Germline loops: CDR1 SGHNT, CDR2 YYREEE (reference sequence).

With regard to this clonotype: This may come from a read error, since a much larger clone is one base off. The chain combines TRBV28 with TRBJ1-5; 8 bases map to TRBD1. The J call is in doubt because the DNA end fits TRBJ2-3 better. There are 15 residues in the CDR3. Per germline, CDR1 MDHEN and CDR2 SYDVKM. The CDR3 here is CASRGLTGANQPQYF. CDR3 DNA sequence: TGTGCCAGCAGGGGACTGACAGGGGCGAATCAGCCCCAGTATTTT.

This clonotype was picked up a small number of times. This sequence joins TRBV2 and TRBJ1-5; TRBD1 matches 9 bases. This CDR3 has 15 amino acids. The germline V gene encodes CDR1 SNHLY and CDR2 FYNNEI. Trimming cost V 7 bases and J 2 bases; bases outside gene matches: 6. The CDR3 region has the DNA TGTGCCAGCAAGGGGTGGACAGGGGGCAATCAGCCCCAGCATTTT. Amino acids: CASKGWTGGNQPQHF.

This clonotype has ten or more counts. V usage is TRBV7-2 and J usage is TRBJ2-7, with 9 nucleotides matching TRBD2. The CDR3 has 21 residues. In germline, CDR1 is SGHTA, CDR2 FQGNSA. The J segment lost 5 bases and the V segment lost 3 bases, leaving 26 bases of the junction unmatched. CDR3 nucleotide sequence: TGTGCCAGCAGCTTTGGTCGTGGACAAACGTGGGGTAGCGGGAGAAGTCACGAGCAGTACTTC. It codes for CASSFGRGQTWGSGRSHEQYF.

This clonotype has more than one count but fewer than ten. V and J are TRBV28 and TRBJ2-3, with TRBD2 matching 12 bases. V gave up 4 bases and J gave up 5 bases; unmatched junction bases: 7. Germline loops: CDR1 MDHEN, CDR2 SYDVKM. This CDR3 is built from 16 residues. The CDR3 spells CASSSLSGLAGDTQYF. The DNA of the CDR3 is TGTGCCAGCAGTTCTCTCTCGGGACTAGCGGGAGATACGCAGTATTTT.

This clonotype occurred once. A much larger clonotype is one base distant, so this may be a read error. The chain carries TRBV11-2 and TRBJ1-1; 8 positions agree with TRBD1. The CDR3 runs to 13 residues. V was pared by 8 bases and J by 10 bases, with 12 bases of the junction left unmatched. Germline V lookup: CDR1 SGHAT, CDR2 FQNNGV. Written as DNA, the CDR3 is TGTGCCAGCGGGACTAGTGCTCAGGGGGCAGCTTTCTTT. Translating gives CASGTSAQGAAFF.

The genes are TRBV2 and TRBJ1-4; D is perhaps TRBD1 (5 bases). The CDR3 is 14 amino acids. Per germline, CDR1 SNHLY and CDR2 FYNNEI. With 5 bases removed from V and 4 bases from J, the gap between germline ends came to 11 bases. DNA of the CDR3: TGTGCCAGCAGTCTAAGGGGAAGTAATGAAAAACTGTTTTTT. The encoded protein is CASSLRGSNEKLFF.

This clonotype was picked up a small number of times. V is TRBV4-1 and J is TRBJ2-5; D is possibly TRBD1 (7 bases). This CDR3 comprises 18 residues. Trimming stripped 0 bases from V and 0 bases from J, with 17 bases between. Germline V lookup: CDR1 MGHRA, CDR2 YSYEKL. This CDR3 reads CASSQEGGGTAYQETQYF. CDR3 nucleotides: TGCGCCAGCAGCCAAGAAGGTGGGGGGACAGCGTACCAAGAGACCCAGTACTTC.

This clonotype occurred a few times. The chain has TRBV27 and TRBJ2-1, with D possibly TRBD1 on 6 matching bases. The V end was cut by 5 bases, the J end by 3 bases, with 14 bases between. Germline CDR1 reads MNHEY; CDR2 reads SMNVEV (reference sequence). CDR3 length: 15 residues. In DNA form, the CDR3 reads TGTGCCAGCAGTCCTGCCGGACAGCTCTACAATGAGCAGTTCTTC. Translated, it gives CASSPAGQLYNEQFF.

This clonotype was counted a few times. The rearrangement joins TRBV28 to TRBJ1-6; D remains unclear. The V gene's germline CDR1 is MDHEN and CDR2 SYDVKM. This CDR3 spans 18 amino acids. V gave up 1 base and J gave up 0 bases, with 13 bases separating them. The CDR3 region has the DNA TGTGCCAGCAGTTTATCCTTAGGAAAGCGCTCCTATAATTCACCCCTCCACTTT. This gives the protein CASSLSLGKRSYNSPLHF. The full variable domain, rest sourced from reference TRBV28 and TRBJ1-6, is DVKVTQSSRYLVKRTGEKVFLECVQDMDHENMFWYRQDPGLGLRLIYFSYDVKMKEKGDIPEGYSVSREKKERFSLILESASTNQTSMYLCASSLSLGKRSYNSPLHFGNGTRLTVT.

This clonotype was observed a few times. CDR3: CASRGGESSYNEQFF. The CDR3 coding sequence is TGTGCCAGCCGCGGGGGGGAGAGCTCCTACAATGAGCAGTTCTTC. The chain employs TRBV6-2 or TRBV6-3 and TRBJ2-1; 9 bases match TRBD2. With 8 bases clipped from V and 0 bases from J, the junction kept 5 bases outside the gene matches. The CDR3 covers 15 residues. Germline-derived CDR1 and CDR2 are MNHEY and SVGEGT.

The chain links TRBV6-2 or TRBV6-3 to TRBJ2-1, with D tentatively TRBD1 (6 bases). This CDR3 has 13 residues. The V end lost 5 bases, the J end lost 8 bases, and 13 bases lay between the germline ends. From germline, CDR1 is MNHEY and CDR2 SVGEGT. The CDR3 nucleotides read TGTGCCAGCAGTCACAGGGTTTTGGATGAGCAGTTCTTC. Translated: CASSHRVLDEQFF.

This clonotype was picked up a small number of times. The chain uses TRBV6-1 and TRBJ1-4, with 7 bases aligning to TRBD1. Trimming removed 2 bases from V and 7 bases from J; junction bases left unmatched: 4. CDR1 is MNHNS and CDR2 is SASEGT in the germline V gene. CDR3 length equals 14 residues. CDR3 in amino acids: CASSERTGGEKLFF. The DNA for the CDR3 is TGTGCCAGCAGTGAACGGACAGGCGGTGAAAAACTGTTTTTT.

In this sample, this clonotype turned up a few times. The chain couples TRBV2 to TRBJ1-1; a weak D match, TRBD1 (5 bases). CDR1 and CDR2 from the germline V gene are SNHLY and FYNNEI. This CDR3 is 12 amino acids long. The DNA of the CDR3 is TGTGCTACAGAACCGGGACGCACTGAAGCTTTCTTT. Amino acid sequence: CATEPGRTEAFF.

This clonotype was found a few times. CDR3 residues: CSASSSETDTQYF. The CDR3 bases are TGCAGTGCTAGTTCAAGCGAAACAGATACGCAGTATTTT. J is TRBJ2-3 and V is TRBV20-1; D gene uncertain. V was pared by 3 bases and J by 3 bases, with 10 bases between. Germline CDR1 and CDR2: DFQATT and SNEGSKA (reference sequence). The CDR3 runs 13 residues.

Worth noting for this clonotype: This may arise from a read error, as a much more abundant clone is one base away. V usage is TRBV7-6 and J usage is TRBJ1-4; D uncertain. The germline V gene encodes CDR1 SGHVS and CDR2 FNYEAQ. The CDR3 contains 15 residues. The CDR3 DNA follows: TGTGCTAGCAGCTCCCCCCCGAGGGTGCGGGAAAAACTGTTTTTT. Protein sequence: CASSSPPRVREKLFF.

V usage is TRBV20-1 and J usage is TRBJ2-7; TRBD2 agrees at 10 bases. Germline V gene data show CDR1 as DFQATT and CDR2 as SNEGSKA (reference sequence). V lost 0 bases and J lost 0; bases outside the gene matches: 2. The CDR3 spans 15 residues. DNA for the CDR3: TGCAGTGCTAGAGATAGCGGGGGGCACTCCTACGAGCAGTACTTC. Translating it yields CSARDSGGHSYEQYF.

The chain recombines TRBV27 with TRBJ1-1, with D hard to call. Trimming cost V 2 bases and J 0 bases, with 13 bases left between them. CDR3 length: 16 residues. Germline-derived CDR1 and CDR2 are MNHEY and SMNVEV (reference sequence). The CDR3 nucleotides read TGTGCCAGCAGTTTAGCCCTGGACGGGATGAACACTGAAGCTTTCTTT. It translates to CASSLALDGMNTEAFF.

The sample holds many counts of this clonotype. This chain joins TRBV7-2 and TRBJ2-3, with 15 bases fitting TRBD2. CDR3 length equals 18 residues. Germline CDR1 is SGHTA and CDR2 is FQGNSA. V lost 5 bases and J lost 3; bases outside the gene matches: 9. The CDR3 DNA reads as TGTGCCAGCAGCGACTCGGGACTAGCGGGGGGTGGGACAGATACGCAGTATTTT. It encodes CASSDSGLAGGGTDTQYF.

J is TRBJ2-2 and V is TRBV27, with a weak D call TRBD2 (5 bases). Per the germline V gene, CDR1 is MNHEY and CDR2 is SMNVEV (reference sequence). The CDR3 sequence is 14 residues long. V was clipped by 0 bases and J by 3 bases, with 5 bases between them. The DNA for the CDR3 is TGTGCCAGCAGTTTATCGAGGGACACCGGGGAGCTGTTTTTT. This codes for CASSLSRDTGELFF.

This clonotype was recorded many times. V is TRBV7-6 and J is TRBJ2-2; no definite D call. With 5 bases removed from V and 0 bases from J, the gap between germline ends came to 7 bases. CDR1 SGHVS and CDR2 FNYEAQ come from the germline V gene. The CDR3 spans 14 residues. The CDR3 DNA reads TGTGCCAGCAGCCGCGACTCGAACACCGGGGAGCTGTTTTTT. This encodes CASSRDSNTGELFF.

This clonotype came up many times. This rearrangement joins TRBV7-2 to TRBJ2-2; TRBD2 might be the D (6 bases). V lost 3 bases and J lost 3, with 11 bases in between. The germline V gene has CDR1 SGHTA and CDR2 FQGNSA. There are 15 residues in the CDR3. The CDR3 protein is CASSFGRSDTGELFF. The CDR3 DNA sequence: TGTGCCAGCAGCTTTGGGAGGAGCGACACCGGGGAGCTGTTTTTT.

This clonotype has at least ten counts. The gene calls are TRBV7-6 and TRBJ1-3; tentative D call: TRBD1 (6 bases). Germline CDR1 and CDR2: SGHVS and FNYEAQ. Trimming took off 1 base at V and 6 bases at J, with 19 bases between the two ends. CDR3 size: 17 residues. The CDR3 nucleotides are TGTGCCAGCAGCTTAGTCCCCCACTCCGGGACATTAAACACCATATATTTT. Protein product: CASSLVPHSGTLNTIYF.